This record covers a single T cell receptor (beta chain). Its specificity is not known. This sample is part of a study of beta chain features in type 1 diabetes. Study findings and constraints: Fewer insertions but more deletions were seen at VDJ junctions in type 1 diabetes patients. Any HLA type influence on TCRB rearrangement was left unresolved here. The study found moderately but significantly shorter TCRB CDR3s in all four CD4+ subsets of Type 1 diabetes patients.

Every isolated RNA sample was fully reverse transcribed, so sequencing captured expressed TCRB transcripts. Sequenced by immunoSEQ multiplex PCR; TCRdb stores in-frame clones only, minus some. The sample consists of around 70,000 clones, approximately 47% of them appearing once. CDR3 length: 15 amino acids. The V end lost 0 bases, the J end lost 1 base, and 10 bases lay between the germline ends. Germline V CDR1 and CDR2: SGHRS, YFSETQ. The TCR originated in a man aged 25 to 40 with type 1 diabetes. Source material: central memory CD4+ T cells from blood. The rearrangement links TRBV5-1 to TRBJ2-5; D is undetermined. As DNA, the CDR3 is TGCGCCAGCAGCTTGGTCCCCCAGGCCCAAGAGACCCAGTACTTC. It encodes CASSLVPQAQETQYF.